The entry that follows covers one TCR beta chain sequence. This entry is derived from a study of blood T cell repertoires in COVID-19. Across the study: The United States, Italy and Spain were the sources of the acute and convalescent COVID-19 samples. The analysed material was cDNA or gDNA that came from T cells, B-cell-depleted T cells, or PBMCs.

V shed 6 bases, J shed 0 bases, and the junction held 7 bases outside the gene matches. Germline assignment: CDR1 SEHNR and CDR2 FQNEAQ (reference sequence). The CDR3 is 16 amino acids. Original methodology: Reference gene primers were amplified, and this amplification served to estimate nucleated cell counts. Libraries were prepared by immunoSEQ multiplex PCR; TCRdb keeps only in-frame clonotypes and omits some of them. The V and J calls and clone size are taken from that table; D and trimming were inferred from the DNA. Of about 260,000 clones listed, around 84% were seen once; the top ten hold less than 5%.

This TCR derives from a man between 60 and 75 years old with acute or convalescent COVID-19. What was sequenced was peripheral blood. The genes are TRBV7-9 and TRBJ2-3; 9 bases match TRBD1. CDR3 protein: CASRRDRVGSTDTQYF. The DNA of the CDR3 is TGTGCCAGCAGACGGGACAGGGTAGGGAGCACAGATACGCAGTATTTT. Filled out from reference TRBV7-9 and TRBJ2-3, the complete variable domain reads DTGVSQNPRHKITKRGQNVTFRCDPISEHNRLYWYRQTLGQGPEFLTYFQNEAQLEKSRLLSDRFSAERPKGSFSTLEIQRTEQGDSAMYLCASRRDRVGSTDTQYFGPGTRLTVL.